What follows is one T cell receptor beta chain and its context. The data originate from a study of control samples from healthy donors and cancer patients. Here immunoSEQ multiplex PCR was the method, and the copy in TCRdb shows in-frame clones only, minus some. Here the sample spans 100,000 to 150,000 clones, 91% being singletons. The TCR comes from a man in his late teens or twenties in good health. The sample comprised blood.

Here the CDR3 DNA reads TGTGCCAGCAGCTCTCGACGGCCCAACTATGGCTACACCTTC. This gives the protein CASSSRRPNYGYTF. The rearrangement uses TRBV21-1 and TRBJ1-2. TRBV21-1 is annotated as a pseudogene. This CDR3 is 14 amino acids long.